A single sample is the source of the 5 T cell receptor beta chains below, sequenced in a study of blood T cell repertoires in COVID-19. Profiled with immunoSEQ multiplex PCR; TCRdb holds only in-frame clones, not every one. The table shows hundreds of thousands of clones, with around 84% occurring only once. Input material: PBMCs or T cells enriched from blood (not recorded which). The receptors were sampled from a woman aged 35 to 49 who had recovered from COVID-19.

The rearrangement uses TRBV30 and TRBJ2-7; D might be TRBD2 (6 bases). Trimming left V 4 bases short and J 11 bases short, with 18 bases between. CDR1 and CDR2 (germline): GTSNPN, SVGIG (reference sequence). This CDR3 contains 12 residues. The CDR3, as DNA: TGTGCCTGGAACGGCCAACCGGGACTCGAGTACTTC. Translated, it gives CAWNGQPGLEYF.

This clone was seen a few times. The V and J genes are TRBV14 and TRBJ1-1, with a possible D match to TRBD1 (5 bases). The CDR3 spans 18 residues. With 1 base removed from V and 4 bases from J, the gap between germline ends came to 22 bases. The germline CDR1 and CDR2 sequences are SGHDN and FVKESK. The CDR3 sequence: CASSQGLHRSIMGTEAFF. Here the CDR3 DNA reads TGTGCCAGCAGCCAAGGGCTGCACAGGTCGATCATGGGCACTGAAGCTTTCTTT.

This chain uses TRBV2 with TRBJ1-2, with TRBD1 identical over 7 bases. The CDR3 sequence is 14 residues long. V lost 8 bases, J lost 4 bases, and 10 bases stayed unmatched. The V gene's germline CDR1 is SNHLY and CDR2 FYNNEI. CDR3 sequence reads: CASGPRGQLYGYTF. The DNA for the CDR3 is TGTGCCAGCGGACCGAGGGGACAGCTCTATGGCTACACCTTC.

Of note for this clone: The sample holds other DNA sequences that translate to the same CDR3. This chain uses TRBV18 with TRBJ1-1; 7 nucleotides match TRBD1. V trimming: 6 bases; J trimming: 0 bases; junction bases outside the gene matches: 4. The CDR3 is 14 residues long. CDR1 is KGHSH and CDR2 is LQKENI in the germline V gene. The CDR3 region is CASSPDRLNTEAFF. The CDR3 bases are TGTGCCAGCTCGCCGGACAGGTTGAACACTGAAGCTTTCTTT.

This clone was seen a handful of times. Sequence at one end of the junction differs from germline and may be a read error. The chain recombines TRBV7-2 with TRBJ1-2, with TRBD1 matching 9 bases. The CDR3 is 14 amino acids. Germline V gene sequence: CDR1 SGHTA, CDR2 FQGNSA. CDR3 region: CASTLQGANYGYTF. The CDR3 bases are TGTGCCAGCACCTTACAGGGGGCGAACTATGGCTACACCTTC. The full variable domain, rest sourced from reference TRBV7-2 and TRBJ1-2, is GAGVSQSPSNKVTEKGKDVELRCDPISGHTALYWYRQSLGQGLEFLIYFQGNSAPDKSGLPSDRFSAERTGGSVSTLTIQRTQQEDSAVYLCASTLQGANYGYTFGSGTRLTVV.